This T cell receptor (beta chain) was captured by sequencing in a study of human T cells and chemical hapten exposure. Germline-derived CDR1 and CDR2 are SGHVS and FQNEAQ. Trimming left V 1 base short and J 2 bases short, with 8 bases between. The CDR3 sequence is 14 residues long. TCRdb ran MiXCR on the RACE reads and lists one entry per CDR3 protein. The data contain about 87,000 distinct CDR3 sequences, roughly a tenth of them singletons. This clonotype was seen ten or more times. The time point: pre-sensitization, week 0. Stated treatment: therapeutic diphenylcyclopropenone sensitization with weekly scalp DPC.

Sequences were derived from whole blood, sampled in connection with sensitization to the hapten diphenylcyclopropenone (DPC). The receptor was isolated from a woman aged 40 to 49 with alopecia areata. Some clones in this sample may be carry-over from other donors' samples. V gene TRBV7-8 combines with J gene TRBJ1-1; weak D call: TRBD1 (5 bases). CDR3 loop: CASSLGQRNTEAFF. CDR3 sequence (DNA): TGTGCCAGCAGCTTAGGACAGCGTAACACTGAAGCTTTCTTT.